These 2 T cell receptor beta chains came from one sample sequenced in a study of blood T cells in healthy people across ages. Next came a second PCR, run for about 7 to 12 cycles, which used a sample-barcoded 5' primer along with a J-beta primer mix. TCRdb reprocessed the 5' RACE reads via MiXCR and lists one record per CDR3 protein. The repertoire holds approximately 1,000,000 distinct CDR3 sequences, with 35% to 40% as singletons. The specimen sequenced was blood. These receptors were taken from a man aged 18 to 30 in good health.

The rearrangement uses TRBV10-3 and TRBJ1-1; possible D gene TRBD1, 5 bases. This CDR3 has 14 amino acids. V was cut by 10 bases and J by 1 base, with 16 bases left in between. Germline loops: CDR1 ENHRY, CDR2 SYGVKD. CDR3 residues: CASHSGRGNTEAFF. In DNA, the CDR3 is TGTGCCAGCCACTCAGGGAGGGGGAACACTGAAGCTTTCTTT.

This clonotype has more than one count but fewer than ten. The chain is built from TRBV15 and TRBJ1-1, with D possibly matching TRBD1 (5 bases). Germline V gives CDR1 LNHNV, CDR2 YYDKDF (reference sequence). The CDR3 length is 12 residues. Trimming stripped 1 base from V and 10 bases from J, with 10 bases between. The CDR3 spells CATSRGGPGAFF. CDR3 nucleotide sequence: TGTGCCACCAGCAGAGGGGGACCGGGAGCTTTCTTT.